The clone carrying this TCR beta chain was detected once. The data were taken from a study of blood T cell repertoires in COVID-19. Sequenced by immunoSEQ multiplex PCR; TCRdb stores in-frame clones only, minus some. In the table there are over 200,000 clones, around 82% of which are singletons. The CDR3 totals 15 residues. Germline V gene sequence: CDR1 ENHRY, CDR2 SYGVKD. The V and J ends lost 3 bases and 2 bases respectively, with 13 bases between them. The sequencing input was peripheral blood. The V and J genes are TRBV10-3 and TRBJ1-1; D is unresolved. The receptor comes from a man aged 40-49 years with active or convalescent COVID-19. CDR3 sequence (DNA): TGTGCCATCAGTGATTCCCACGCGTATAACACTGAAGCTTTCTTT. It translates to CAISDSHAYNTEAFF.